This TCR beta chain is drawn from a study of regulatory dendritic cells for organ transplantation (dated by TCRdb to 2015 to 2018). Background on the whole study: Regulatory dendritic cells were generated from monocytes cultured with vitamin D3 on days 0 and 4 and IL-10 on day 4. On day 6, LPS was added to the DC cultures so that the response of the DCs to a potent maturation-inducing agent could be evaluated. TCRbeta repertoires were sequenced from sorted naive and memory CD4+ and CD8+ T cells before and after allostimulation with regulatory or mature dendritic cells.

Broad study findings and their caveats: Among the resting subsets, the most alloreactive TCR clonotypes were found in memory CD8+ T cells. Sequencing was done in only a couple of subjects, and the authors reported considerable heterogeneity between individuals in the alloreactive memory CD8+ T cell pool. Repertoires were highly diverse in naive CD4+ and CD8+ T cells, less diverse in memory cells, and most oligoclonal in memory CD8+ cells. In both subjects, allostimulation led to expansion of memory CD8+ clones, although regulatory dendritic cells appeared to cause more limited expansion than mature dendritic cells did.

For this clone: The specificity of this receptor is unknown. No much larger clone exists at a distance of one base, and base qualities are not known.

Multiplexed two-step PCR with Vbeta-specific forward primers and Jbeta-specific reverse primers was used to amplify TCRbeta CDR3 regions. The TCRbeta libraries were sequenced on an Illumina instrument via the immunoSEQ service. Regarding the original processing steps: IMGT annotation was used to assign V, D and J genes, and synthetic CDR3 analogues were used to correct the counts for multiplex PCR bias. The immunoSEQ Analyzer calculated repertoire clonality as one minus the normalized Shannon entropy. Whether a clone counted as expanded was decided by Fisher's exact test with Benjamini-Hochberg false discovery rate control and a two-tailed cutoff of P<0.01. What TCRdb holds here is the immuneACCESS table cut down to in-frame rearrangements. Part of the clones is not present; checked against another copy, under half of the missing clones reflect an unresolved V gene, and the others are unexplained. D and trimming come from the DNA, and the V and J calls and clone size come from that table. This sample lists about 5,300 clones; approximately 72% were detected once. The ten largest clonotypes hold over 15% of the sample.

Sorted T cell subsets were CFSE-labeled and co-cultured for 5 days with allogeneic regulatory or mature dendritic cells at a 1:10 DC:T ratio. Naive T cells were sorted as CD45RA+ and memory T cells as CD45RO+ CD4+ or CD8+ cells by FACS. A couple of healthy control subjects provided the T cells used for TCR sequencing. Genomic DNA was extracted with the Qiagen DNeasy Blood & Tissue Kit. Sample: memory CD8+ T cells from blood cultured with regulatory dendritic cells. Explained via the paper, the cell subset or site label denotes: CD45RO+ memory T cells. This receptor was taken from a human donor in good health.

Here is the DNA: TGTGCCAGCAGCGTAGAATTTTCGGGGCCCGATACGCAGTATTTT. Translated, it reads CASSVEFSGPDTQYF. The chain links TRBV9 with TRBJ2-3; the D element might be TRBD1 or TRBD2, as each aligns at 5 bases. CDR3 length: 15 amino acids, cysteine to phenylalanine. Kept here is only the CDR3 DNA, which spans 45 bases and is read in frame from base 1. CDR1 and CDR2 are drawn from the germline V gene: SGDLS, YYNGEE. Trimming takes 0 bases from V and 6 bases from J, and the germline ends sit 14 bases apart. Joined to the reference TRBV9 and TRBJ2-3 proteins, this CDR3 gives the full variable domain: DSGVTQTPKHLITATGQRVTLRCSPRSGDLSVYWYQQSLDQGLQFLIQYYNGEERAKGNILERFSAQQFPDLHSELNLSSLELGDSALYFCASSVEFSGPDTQYFGPGTRLTVL.